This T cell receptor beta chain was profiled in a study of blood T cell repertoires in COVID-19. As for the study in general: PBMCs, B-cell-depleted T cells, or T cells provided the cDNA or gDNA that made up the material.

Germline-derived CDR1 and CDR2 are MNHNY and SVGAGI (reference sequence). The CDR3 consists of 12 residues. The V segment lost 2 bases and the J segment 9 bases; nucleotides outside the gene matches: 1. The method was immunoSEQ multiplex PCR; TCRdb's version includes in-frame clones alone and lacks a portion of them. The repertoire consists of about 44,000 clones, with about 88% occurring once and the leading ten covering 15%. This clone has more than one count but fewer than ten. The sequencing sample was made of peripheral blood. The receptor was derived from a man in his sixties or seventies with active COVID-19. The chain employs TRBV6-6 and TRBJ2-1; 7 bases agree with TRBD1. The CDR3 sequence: CASSYPGGEQFF. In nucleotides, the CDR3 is TGTGCCAGCAGTTACCCAGGGGGTGAGCAGTTCTTC.